This TCR beta chain was captured by sequencing in a study of human T cells and chemical hapten exposure. Study findings and constraints: TCRs at high frequency, those above 1 in 1000, did not change with DPC sensitization.

Deletions cut 2 bases from V and 4 bases from J, with 12 bases between. CDR1 is KGHSH, CDR2 LQKENI, per germline. This CDR3 is 15 amino acids long. Indicated time point: pre-sensitization, week 0. Treatment noted: therapeutic diphenylcyclopropenone sensitization with weekly scalp DPC. MiXCR was run by TCRdb on the RACE reads, yielding one entry per CDR3 protein. The sample gives 50,000 to 65,000 distinct CDR3 sequences, around 9.4% of which show up once; 11% to 15% is in the top ten. This clonotype was picked up many times. The antigen is not known. Sequencing was performed on whole blood, taken in connection with sensitization to the hapten diphenylcyclopropenone (DPC). The sequence derives from a woman aged 40 to 49 with alopecia areata. Some clones in this sample may be carry-over from other donors' samples. The chain combines TRBV18 with TRBJ1-5; possible D gene TRBD1, 5 bases. CDR3 region: CASSPGGGENQPQHF. For the CDR3, the DNA is TGTGCCAGCTCACCAGGCGGGGGGGAAAATCAGCCCCAGCATTTT.